Listed below are T cell receptor beta chains from one sample, sequenced in a study of PD-1 blockade in classical Hodgkin lymphoma. Produced via immunoSEQ multiplex PCR; TCRdb's table is partial and in-frame only. The table has 25,000 to 30,000 clones, approximately 88% seen once. The material sequenced was CD4+ T cells from blood. All receptors derive from a human donor with classical Hodgkin lymphoma. Both conserved end residues are part of each CDR3. The D gene is left open where the match is weak. Clone size is stated in some rows and not others, as once, few, many or a class when expanded.

>TRBV5-1|TRBJ1-3|-|-
TGCGCCAGCAGCGACGTCTCTGGAAACACCATATATTTT
CASSDVSGNTIYF
>TRBV11-2|TRBJ2-2|-|-
TGTGCCAGCAGCTACGACCGGAACACCGGGGAGCTGTTTTTT
CASSYDRNTGELFF
>TRBV28|TRBJ2-7|-|-
TGTGCCAGCAGTTTATCCAGGGGGGGAAACGAGCAGTACTTC
CASSLSRGGNEQYF
>TRBV30|TRBJ2-1|-|TRBD2
TGTGCCTGGAGCGCCTTAGGACTAGCGGTGGGGAATGAGCAGTTCTTC
CAWSALGLAVGNEQFF
>TRBV7-2|TRBJ1-1|-|-
TGTGCCAGCAGCTTCGGGGAGGGAACTGAAGCTTTCTTT
CASSFGEGTEAFF
>TRBV18|TRBJ2-5|-|-
TGTGCCAGCTCACCCAACAATCGGGAGACCCAGTACTTC
CASSPNNRETQYF
>TRBV5-1|TRBJ2-7|-|-
TGCGCCAGCAGCTTGGCCATAGGGGAATACGAGCAGTACTTC
CASSLAIGEYEQYF
>TRBV29-1|TRBJ1-4|once|-
TGCAGCGTAAGCGACGGTATTAATGAAAAACTGTTTTTT
CSVSDGINEKLFF
>TRBV27|TRBJ1-1|-|TRBD1
TGTGCCAGCAGTTTTCGAGGGGGCTTTGGACCAGACACTGAAGCTTTCTTT
CASSFRGGFGPDTEAFF
>TRBV7-2|TRBJ1-5|-|-
TGTGCCAGCAGCTTAGCGCTCGGTTCCCTGCAGCCCCAGCATTTT
CASSLALGSLQPQHF
>TRBV6-5|TRBJ1-5|few|-
TGTGCCAGCAGTTACTCGGGGCAGCCCCAGCATTTT
CASSYSGQPQHF
>TRBV7-2|TRBJ2-7|-|TRBD2
TGTGCCAGCAGCTTAGCGGGACTAGCGGGAAGCGAGCAGTACTTC
CASSLAGLAGSEQYF
>TRBV19|TRBJ1-1|-|TRBD1
TGTGCCAGTAGCACGACAGGGGCTGCTGAAGCTTTCTTT
CASSTTGAAEAFF
>TRBV19|TRBJ1-2|-|-
TGTGCCAGTAGCGAACAGGTCTCTAACTATGGCTACACCTTC
CASSEQVSNYGYTF
>TRBV21-1|TRBJ2-7|-|-
TGTGCCAGCAGCATTGGGGGCCCTCGCCACTTC
CASSIGGPRHF
>TRBV11-3|TRBJ1-1|-|-
TGTGCCAGCAGCCCAGGAATGAACACTGAAGCTTTCTTT
CASSPGMNTEAFF
>TRBV19|TRBJ2-5|once|TRBD2
TGTGCCAGTAGTATCTTAGCGGGAGGGCTGGAGACCCAGTACTTC
CASSILAGGLETQYF
>TRBV15|TRBJ2-5|-|-
TGTGCCACCAGCAGAGTACAGTCTCCGACCCAGTACTTC
CATSRVQSPTQYF
>TRBV4-1|TRBJ1-4|-|TRBD1
TGCGCCAGCAGCCAAGATTTTGCAAAGAGGGGACAGGGGGATGAAAAACTGTTTTTT
CASSQDFAKRGQGDEKLFF
>TRBV5-1|TRBJ2-7|-|-
TGCGCCAGCAGCTTCAGTGGCGGGAACTACGAGCAGTACTTC
CASSFSGGNYEQYF
>TRBV30|TRBJ2-1|-|TRBD2
TGTGCCTGTGGACTAGCGGGACTTGAGCAGTTCTTC
CACGLAGLEQFF
>TRBV19|TRBJ2-2|-|TRBD2
TGTGCCAGTACCCCCACTAGCGGGAGAGTCGCCGGGGAGCTGTTTTTT
CASTPTSGRVAGELFF
>TRBV2|TRBJ2-6|-|-
TGTGCCAGCAGGCGGGACTGGCTCTCTGGGGCCAACGTCCTGACTTTC
CASRRDWLSGANVLTF
>TRBV7-8|TRBJ1-1|-|TRBD1
TGTGCCAGCAGCCGAACAGGGGAGAACACTGAAGCTTTCTTT
CASSRTGENTEAFF
>TRBV7-2|TRBJ2-3|-|-
TGTGCCAGCAGCTTAGTGGCGGTGGGGGATACGCAGTATTTT
CASSLVAVGDTQYF
>TRBV6-5|TRBJ2-7|-|-
TGTGCCAGCAGTCGTGCGGGTAGAGGAGAGCAGTACTTC
CASSRAGRGEQYF
>TRBV28|TRBJ2-5|-|-
TGTGCCAGCAGCCCCCTCGCTAGAACTGCCCAGTACTTC
CASSPLARTAQYF
>TRBV18|TRBJ2-3|-|-
TGTGCCAGCTCACCGTCGGACGGGCTCAGCACAGATACGCAGTATTTT
CASSPSDGLSTDTQYF
>TRBV25-1|TRBJ2-1|-|TRBD2
TGTGCCAGCAGCAAAGCGGGAGAGAATGAGCAGTTCTTC
CASSKAGENEQFF
>TRBV5-4|TRBJ2-2|-|TRBD1
TGTGCCAGCAGCCTGGGACAGGGGGCGGACACCGGGGAGCTGTTTTTT
CASSLGQGADTGELFF
>TRBV5-4|TRBJ1-2|-|-
TGTGCCAGCAGCATAGACATAATTTATGGCTACACCTTC
CASSIDIIYGYTF
>TRBV6-6|TRBJ2-7|-|TRBD1
TGTGCCAGCAGACCCCGACAGGGGGAAGCCTACGAGCAGTACTTC
CASRPRQGEAYEQYF
>TRBV4-2|TRBJ2-7|-|TRBD2
TGTGCCAGCAGCCAAGAGAGTAGCGGGACTTTCGACGAGCAGTACTTC
CASSQESSGTFDEQYF